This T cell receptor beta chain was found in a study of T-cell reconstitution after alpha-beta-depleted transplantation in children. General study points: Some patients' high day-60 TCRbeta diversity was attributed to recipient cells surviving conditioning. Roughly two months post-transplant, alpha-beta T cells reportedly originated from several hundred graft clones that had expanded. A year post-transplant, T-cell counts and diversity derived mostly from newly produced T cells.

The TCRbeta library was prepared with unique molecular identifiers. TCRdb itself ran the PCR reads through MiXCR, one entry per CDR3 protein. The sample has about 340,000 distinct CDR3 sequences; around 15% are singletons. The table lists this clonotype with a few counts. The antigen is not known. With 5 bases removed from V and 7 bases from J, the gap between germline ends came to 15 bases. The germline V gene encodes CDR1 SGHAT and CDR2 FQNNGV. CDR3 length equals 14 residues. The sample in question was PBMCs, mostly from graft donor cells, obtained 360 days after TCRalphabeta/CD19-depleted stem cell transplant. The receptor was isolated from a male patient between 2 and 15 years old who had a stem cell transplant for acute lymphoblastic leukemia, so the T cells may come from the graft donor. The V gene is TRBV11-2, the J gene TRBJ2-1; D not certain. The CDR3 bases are TGTGCCAGCAGCCATTCTTCCCCCAGGAATGAGCAGTTCTTC. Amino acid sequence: CASSHSSPRNEQFF.